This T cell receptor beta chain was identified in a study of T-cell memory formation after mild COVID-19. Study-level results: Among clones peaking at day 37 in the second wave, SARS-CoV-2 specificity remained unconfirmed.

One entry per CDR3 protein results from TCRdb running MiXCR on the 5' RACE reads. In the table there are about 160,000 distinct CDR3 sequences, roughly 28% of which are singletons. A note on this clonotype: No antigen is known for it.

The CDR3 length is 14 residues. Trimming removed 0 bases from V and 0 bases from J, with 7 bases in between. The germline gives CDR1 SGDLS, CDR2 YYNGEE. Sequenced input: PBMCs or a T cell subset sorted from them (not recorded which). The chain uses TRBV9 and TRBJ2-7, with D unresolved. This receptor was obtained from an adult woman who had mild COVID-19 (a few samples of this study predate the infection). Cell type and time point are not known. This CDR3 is CASSVATTSYEQYF. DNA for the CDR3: TGTGCCAGCAGCGTAGCTACGACCTCCTACGAGCAGTACTTC.